A single sample is the source of the 10 T cell receptor beta chains below, sequenced in a study of response to subunit inactivated influenza vaccine (dated by TCRdb to 2017 to 2018). The time point label here, explained by the study, means: 45 days after influenza vaccine administration. To prepare the library, RT-PCR was applied. Sequencing took place on an Illumina HiSeq 2500. TCRdb trimmed public reads at Q25 via fastp, called clones via MiXCR and kept in-frame beta chains. Each entry is one CDR3 protein sequence, shown with its most common DNA and genes. This sample comprises about 500,000 distinct CDR3 sequences, around 13% of them detected only once. The top ten clonotypes cover roughly 14% of the sample. Sequenced material: PBMCs from blood, taken 45 days after vaccination. The receptors here all came from a man aged 45-65 years who received an inactivated influenza vaccine. Donor details come from another sample of the same person, matched by shared clones.

This sequence joins TRBV12-5 and TRBJ1-6; D is uncertain. Germline V gene lookup returns CDR1 LGHNT and CDR2 FRNRAP. The length of the CDR3 is 18 residues. Trimming removed 3 bases at V and 9 bases at J, with 24 bases between. CDR3 sequence (DNA): TGTGCTAGTGGTTTCGGTTCCAAACATCTGGAGGGAATTTCACCCCTCCACTTT. This gives the protein CASGFGSKHLEGISPLHF.

The table lists this clonotype with a few counts. The DNA for the CDR3 is TGTGCCAGCAGATTATCGGCCAGGAACACTGAAGCTTTCTTT. Translated, it gives CASRLSARNTEAFF. The V call is TRBV12-3 or TRBV12-4, the J call TRBJ1-1; D unresolved. CDR3 length: 14 residues. Trimming pared 6 bases from V and 1 base from J, leaving 12 bases between.

This clonotype was counted at least ten times. The J gene is TRBJ2-1, the V gene TRBV4-2; no firm D call. V was shortened by 1 base and J by 7 bases, with 17 bases between the two germline ends. This CDR3 spans 16 amino acids. Germline V gene sequence: CDR1 LGHNA, CDR2 YNFKEQ. The CDR3 coding sequence is TGTGCCAGCAGCCAAGTTACTCCCCTGGCCCAAAATGAGCAGTTCTTC. Its protein product is CASSQVTPLAQNEQFF.

The J gene is TRBJ2-7, the V gene TRBV6-5, with D maybe TRBD2 (6 bases). V shed 2 bases and J shed 2 bases, with 13 bases lying between them. Per the germline V gene, CDR1 is MNHEY and CDR2 is SVGAGI. The CDR3 totals 15 residues. The CDR3 sequence is CASSYGPGRTYEQYF. In nucleotides, the CDR3 is TGTGCCAGCAGTTACGGGCCAGGGAGGACCTACGAGCAGTACTTC.

As for this clonotype: Germline and junction disagree at one end, which may indicate a read error. The chain joins TRBV11-1 to TRBJ1-4; possibly TRBD1 for D (6 bases). The CDR3 covers 18 residues. Per germline, CDR1 SGHAT and CDR2 FQDESV (reference sequence). CDR3 nucleotides: TGCGCCAGCAGCCAAGAGGGGGGCCCAATAGCAACTAATGAAAAACTGTTTTTT. This translates into CASSQEGGPIATNEKLFF. The complete variable domain, with remaining parts taken from reference TRBV11-1 and TRBJ1-4, reads EAEVAQSPRYKITEKSQAVAFWCDPISGHATLYWYRQILGQGPELLVQFQDESVVDDSQLPKDRFSAERLKGVDSTLKIQPAELGDSAMYLCASSQEGGPIATNEKLFFGSGTQLSVL.

This rearrangement joins TRBV30 to TRBJ2-1, with 8 bases lining up with TRBD1. CDR3 length equals 16 residues. V lost 2 bases and J lost 7; bases outside the gene matches: 13. Germline V gene lookup returns CDR1 GTSNPN and CDR2 SVGIG (reference sequence). CDR3 DNA sequence: TGTGCCTGGAGTCTGTATCGACAGGGGTATCGGAATGAGCAGTTCTTC. It codes for CAWSLYRQGYRNEQFF.

The CDR3 spells CASSLDHQETQYF. The CDR3 region has the DNA TGCGCCAGCAGCTTGGACCATCAAGAGACCCAGTACTTC. V gene TRBV5-1 combines with J gene TRBJ2-5; D is undetermined. The length of the CDR3 is 13 residues. V was pared by 0 bases and J by 2 bases, with 5 bases between. Germline CDR1 reads SGHRS; CDR2 reads YFSETQ.

This clonotype was counted only a few times. The chain employs TRBV3-1 and TRBJ1-1, with D perhaps matching TRBD1 (6 bases). The germline V gene has CDR1 LGHDT and CDR2 YNNKEL (reference sequence). CDR3 length: 13 residues. Trimming left V 5 bases short and J 6 bases short, with 13 bases between. CDR3 residues: CASSGTGSPEAFF. In nucleotides, the CDR3 is TGTGCCAGCAGCGGAACAGGGAGCCCTGAAGCTTTCTTT.

In this sample, this clonotype turned up many times. V is TRBV6-5 and J is TRBJ1-1; D remains unclear. The V gene's germline CDR1 is MNHEY and CDR2 SVGAGI. Trimming cost V 0 bases and J 1 base, with 9 bases left between them. This CDR3 has 15 amino acids. CDR3 bases: TGTGCCAGCAGTTACTCGCCGGCCGAGAACACTGAAGCTTTCTTT. Its translation: CASSYSPAENTEAFF.

This chain uses TRBV5-1 with TRBJ2-1; no clear D gene. Germline loops: CDR1 SGHRS, CDR2 YFSETQ. This CDR3 comprises 14 residues. With 4 bases removed from V and 3 bases from J, the gap between germline ends came to 11 bases. The CDR3 nucleotides read TGCGCCAGCAGCGAGAGACAACACTACAATGAGCAGTTCTTC. This encodes CASSERQHYNEQFF. Drawing the rest from reference TRBV5-1 and TRBJ2-1, the complete variable domain is KAGVTQTPRYLIKTRGQQVTLSCSPISGHRSVSWYQQTPGQGLQFLFEYFSETQRNKGNFPGRFSGRQFSNSRSEMNVSTLELGDSALYLCASSERQHYNEQFFGPGTRLTVL.